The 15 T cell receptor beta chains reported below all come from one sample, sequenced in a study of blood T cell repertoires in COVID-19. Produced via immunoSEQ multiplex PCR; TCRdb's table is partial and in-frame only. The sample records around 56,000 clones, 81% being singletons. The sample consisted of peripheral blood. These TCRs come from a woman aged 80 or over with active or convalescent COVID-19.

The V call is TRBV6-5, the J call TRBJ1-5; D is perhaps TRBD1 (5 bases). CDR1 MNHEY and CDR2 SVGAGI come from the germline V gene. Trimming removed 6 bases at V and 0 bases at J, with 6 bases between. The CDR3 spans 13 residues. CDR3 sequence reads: CASRTVSNQPQHF. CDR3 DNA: TGTGCCAGCAGGACAGTTAGCAATCAGCCCCAGCATTTT.

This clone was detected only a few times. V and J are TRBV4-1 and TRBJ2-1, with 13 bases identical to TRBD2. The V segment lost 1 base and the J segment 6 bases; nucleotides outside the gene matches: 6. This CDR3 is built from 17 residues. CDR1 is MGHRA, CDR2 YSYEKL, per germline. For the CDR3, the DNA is TGCGCCAGCAGCCAAGGCTTACTAGCGGGGGGGCCCAATGAGCAGTTCTTC. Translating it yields CASSQGLLAGGPNEQFF.

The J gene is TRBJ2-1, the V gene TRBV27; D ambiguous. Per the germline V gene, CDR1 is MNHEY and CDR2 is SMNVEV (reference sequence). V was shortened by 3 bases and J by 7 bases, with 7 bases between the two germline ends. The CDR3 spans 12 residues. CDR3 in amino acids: CASSFGINEQFF. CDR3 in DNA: TGTGCCAGCAGTTTTGGCATTAATGAGCAGTTCTTC.

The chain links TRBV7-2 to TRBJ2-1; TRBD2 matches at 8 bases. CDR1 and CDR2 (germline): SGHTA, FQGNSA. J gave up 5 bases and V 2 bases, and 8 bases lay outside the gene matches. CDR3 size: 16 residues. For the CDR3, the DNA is TGTGCCAGCAGCTTAAGGCGGGGGGCGATAAACAATGAGCAGTTCTTC. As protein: CASSLRRGAINNEQFF.

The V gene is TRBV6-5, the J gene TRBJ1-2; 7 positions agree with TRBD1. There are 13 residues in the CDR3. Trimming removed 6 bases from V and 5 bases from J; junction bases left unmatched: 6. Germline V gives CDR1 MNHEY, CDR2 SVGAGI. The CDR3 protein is CASSPGTVYGYTF. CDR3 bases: TGTGCCAGCAGCCCCGGGACAGTTTATGGCTACACCTTC.

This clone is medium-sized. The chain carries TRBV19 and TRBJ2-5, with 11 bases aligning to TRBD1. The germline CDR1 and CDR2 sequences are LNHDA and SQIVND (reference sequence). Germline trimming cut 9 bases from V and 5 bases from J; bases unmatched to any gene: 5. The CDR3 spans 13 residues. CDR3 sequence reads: CASGQGAWETQYF. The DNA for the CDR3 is TGTGCCAGCGGACAGGGGGCTTGGGAGACCCAGTACTTC.

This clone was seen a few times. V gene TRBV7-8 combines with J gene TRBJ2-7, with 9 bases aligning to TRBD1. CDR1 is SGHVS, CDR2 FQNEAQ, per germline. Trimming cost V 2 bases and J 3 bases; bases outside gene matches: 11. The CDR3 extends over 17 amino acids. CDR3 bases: TGTGCCAGCAGCTTACCCCGGACAGGGGACGCAGACTACGAGCAGTACTTC. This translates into CASSLPRTGDADYEQYF.

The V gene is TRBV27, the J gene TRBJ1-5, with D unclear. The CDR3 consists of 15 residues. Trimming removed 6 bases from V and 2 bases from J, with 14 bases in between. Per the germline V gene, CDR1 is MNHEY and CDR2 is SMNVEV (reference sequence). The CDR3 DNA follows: TGTGCCAGCAGCCCGACGAGGTATGGCAATCAGCCCCAGCATTTT. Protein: CASSPTRYGNQPQHF.

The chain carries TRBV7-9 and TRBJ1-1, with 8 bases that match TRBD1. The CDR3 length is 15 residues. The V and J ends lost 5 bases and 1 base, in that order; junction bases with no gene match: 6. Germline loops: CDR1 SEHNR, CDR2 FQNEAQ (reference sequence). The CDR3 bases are TGTGCCAGCAGCCCCCGTGGGACAGGGAACACTGAAGCTTTCTTT. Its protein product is CASSPRGTGNTEAFF.

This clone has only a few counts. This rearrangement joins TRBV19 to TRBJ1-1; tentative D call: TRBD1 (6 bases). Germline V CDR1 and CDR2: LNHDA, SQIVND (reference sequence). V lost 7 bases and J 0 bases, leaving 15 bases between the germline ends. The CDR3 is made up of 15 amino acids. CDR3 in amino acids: CASKVEDSMNTEAFF. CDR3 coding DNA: TGTGCCAGTAAAGTTGAGGACAGCATGAACACTGAAGCTTTCTTT.

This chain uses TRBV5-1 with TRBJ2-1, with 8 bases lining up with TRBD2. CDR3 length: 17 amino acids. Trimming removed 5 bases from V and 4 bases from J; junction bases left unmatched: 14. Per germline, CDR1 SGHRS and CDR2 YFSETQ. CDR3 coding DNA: TGCGCCAGCAGGTCCAGCGGGGGTTCCGGTTGGTACAATGAGCAGTTCTTC. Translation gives CASRSSGGSGWYNEQFF.

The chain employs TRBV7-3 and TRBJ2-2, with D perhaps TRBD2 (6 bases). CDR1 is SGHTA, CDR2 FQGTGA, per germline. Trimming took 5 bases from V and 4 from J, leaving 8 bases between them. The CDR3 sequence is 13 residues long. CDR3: CASSVTSTGELFF. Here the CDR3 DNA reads TGTGCCAGCAGCGTGACTAGCACCGGGGAGCTGTTTTTT. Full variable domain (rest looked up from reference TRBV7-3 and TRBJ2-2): GAGVSQTPSNKVTEKGKYVELRCDPISGHTALYWYRQSLGQGPEFLIYFQGTGAADDSGLPNDRFFAVRPEGSVSTLKIQRTERGDSAVYLCASSVTSTGELFFGEGSRLTVL.

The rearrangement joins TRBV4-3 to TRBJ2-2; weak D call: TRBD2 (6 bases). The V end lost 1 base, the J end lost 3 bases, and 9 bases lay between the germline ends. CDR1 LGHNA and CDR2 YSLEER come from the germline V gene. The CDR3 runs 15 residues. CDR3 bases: TGCGCCAGCAGCCAAGGCTGGGGGGACACCGGGGAGCTGTTTTTT. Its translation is CASSQGWGDTGELFF.

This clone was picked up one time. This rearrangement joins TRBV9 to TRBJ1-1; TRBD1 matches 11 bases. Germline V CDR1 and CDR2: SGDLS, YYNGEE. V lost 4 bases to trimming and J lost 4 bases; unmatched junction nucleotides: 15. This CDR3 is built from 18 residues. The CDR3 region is CASSKQPGQGGFGTEAFF. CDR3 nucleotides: TGTGCCAGCAGCAAACAACCGGGACAGGGGGGATTTGGCACTGAAGCTTTCTTT.

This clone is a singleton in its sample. Here the CDR3 reads CASSQIAASNSPLHF. CDR3 nucleotides: TGTGCCAGCAGCCAAATAGCGGCTTCTAATTCACCCCTCCACTTT. The genes are TRBV3-1 (or the pseudogene TRBV3-2) and TRBJ1-6; D call uncertain. The CDR3 loop spans 15 amino acids. Trimming removed 2 bases from V and 6 bases from J, with 11 bases in between. Germline loops: CDR1 LGHDT, CDR2 YNNKEL (reference sequence).